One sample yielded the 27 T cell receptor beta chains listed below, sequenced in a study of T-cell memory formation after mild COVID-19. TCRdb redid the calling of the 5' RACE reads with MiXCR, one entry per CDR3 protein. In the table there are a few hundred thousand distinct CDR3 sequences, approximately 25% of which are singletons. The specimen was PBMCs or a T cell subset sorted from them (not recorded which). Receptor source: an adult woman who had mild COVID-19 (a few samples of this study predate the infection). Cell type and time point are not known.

The CDR3 region is CASSLTSNNEQFF. The CDR3 DNA follows: TGTGCCAGCAGTTTAACTAGCAACAATGAGCAGTTCTTC. V gene TRBV12-3 or TRBV12-4 combines with J gene TRBJ2-1; D possibly corresponds to TRBD2 (6 bases). The CDR3 consists of 13 residues. With 2 bases removed from V and 5 bases from J, the gap between germline ends came to 7 bases.

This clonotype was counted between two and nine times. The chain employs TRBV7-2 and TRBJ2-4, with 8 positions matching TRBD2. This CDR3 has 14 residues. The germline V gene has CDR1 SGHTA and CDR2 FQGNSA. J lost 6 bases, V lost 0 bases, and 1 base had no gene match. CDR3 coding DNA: TGTGCCAGCAGCTTAGCGAGCGGGGGAAACATTCAGTACTTC. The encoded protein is CASSLASGGNIQYF.

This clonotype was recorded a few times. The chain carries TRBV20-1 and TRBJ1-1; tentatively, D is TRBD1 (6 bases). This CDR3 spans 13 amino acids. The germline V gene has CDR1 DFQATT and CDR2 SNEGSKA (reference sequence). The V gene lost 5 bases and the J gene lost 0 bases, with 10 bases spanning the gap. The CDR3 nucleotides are TGCAGTGCTTCGGGACATCTGAACACTGAAGCTTTCTTT. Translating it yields CSASGHLNTEAFF.

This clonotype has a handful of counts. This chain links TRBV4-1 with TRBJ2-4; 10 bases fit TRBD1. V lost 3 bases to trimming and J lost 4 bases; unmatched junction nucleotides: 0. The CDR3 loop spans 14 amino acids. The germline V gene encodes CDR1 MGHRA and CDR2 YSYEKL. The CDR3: CASSQGQGKNIQYF. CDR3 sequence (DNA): TGCGCCAGCAGCCAGGGACAGGGGAAAAACATTCAGTACTTC.

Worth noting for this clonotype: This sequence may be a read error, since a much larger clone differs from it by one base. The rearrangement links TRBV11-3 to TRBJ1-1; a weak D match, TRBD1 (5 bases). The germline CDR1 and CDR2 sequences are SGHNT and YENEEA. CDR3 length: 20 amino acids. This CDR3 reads CASSPQGRQPDIPMNTESFF. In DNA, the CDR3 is TGTGCCAGCAGCCCGCAAGGCCGGCAACCGGACATTCCTATGAACACTGAATCTTTCTTT.

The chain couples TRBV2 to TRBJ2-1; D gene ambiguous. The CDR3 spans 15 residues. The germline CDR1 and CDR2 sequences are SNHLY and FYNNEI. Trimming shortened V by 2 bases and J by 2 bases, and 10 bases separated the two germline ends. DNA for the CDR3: TGTGCCAGCAGTGAAAGGGCTGACCCCTACAATGAGCAGTTCTTC. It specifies CASSERADPYNEQFF.

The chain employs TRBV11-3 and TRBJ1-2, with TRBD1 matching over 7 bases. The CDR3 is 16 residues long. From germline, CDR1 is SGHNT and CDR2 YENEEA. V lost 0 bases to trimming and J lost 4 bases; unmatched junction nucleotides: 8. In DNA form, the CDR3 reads TGTGCCAGCAGCTTAGATGGACAGGAAAGTCCCTATGGCTACACCTTC. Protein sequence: CASSLDGQESPYGYTF.

Here the CDR3 reads CASSNVRTGELFF. In DNA form, the CDR3 reads TGCGCCAGCAGCAACGTGAGGACCGGGGAGCTGTTTTTT. This chain joins TRBV5-1 and TRBJ2-2; no clear D. This CDR3 is built from 13 residues. Germline assignment: CDR1 SGHRS and CDR2 YFSETQ. Trimming took off 4 bases at V and 5 bases at J, with 9 bases between the two ends.

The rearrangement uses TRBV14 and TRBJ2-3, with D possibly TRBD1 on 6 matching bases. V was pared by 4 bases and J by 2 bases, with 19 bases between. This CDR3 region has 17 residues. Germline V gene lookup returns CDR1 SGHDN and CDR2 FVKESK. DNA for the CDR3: TGTGCCAGCAGCCGGGCGTGGACAGCCTTTAACACAGATACGCAGTATTTT. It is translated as CASSRAWTAFNTDTQYF. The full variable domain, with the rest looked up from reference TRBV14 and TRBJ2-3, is EAGVTQFPSHSVIEKGQTVTLRCDPISGHDNLYWYRRVMGKEIKFLLHFVKESKQDESGMPNNRFLAERTGGTYSTLKVQPAELEDSGVYFCASSRAWTAFNTDTQYFGPGTRLTVL.

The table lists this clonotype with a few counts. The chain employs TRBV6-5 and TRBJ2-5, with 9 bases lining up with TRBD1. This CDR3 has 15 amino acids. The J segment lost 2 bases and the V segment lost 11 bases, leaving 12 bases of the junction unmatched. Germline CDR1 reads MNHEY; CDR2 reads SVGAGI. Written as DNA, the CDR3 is TGTGCCTCTCTGGCGGGACAGGGACTACAAGAGACCCAGTACTTC. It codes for CASLAGQGLQETQYF.

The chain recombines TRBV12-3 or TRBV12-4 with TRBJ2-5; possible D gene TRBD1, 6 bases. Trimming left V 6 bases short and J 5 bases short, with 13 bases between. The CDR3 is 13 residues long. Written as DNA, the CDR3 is TGTGCCAGCAGGGCAGGGGTTGGGGAGACCCAGTACTTC. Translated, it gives CASRAGVGETQYF.

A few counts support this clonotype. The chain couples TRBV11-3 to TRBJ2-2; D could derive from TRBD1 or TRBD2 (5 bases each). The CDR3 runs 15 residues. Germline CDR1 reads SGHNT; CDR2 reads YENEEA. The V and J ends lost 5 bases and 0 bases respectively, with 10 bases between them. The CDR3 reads CASSDRDANTGELFF. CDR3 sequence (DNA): TGTGCCAGCAGCGACCGGGACGCGAACACCGGGGAGCTGTTTTTT. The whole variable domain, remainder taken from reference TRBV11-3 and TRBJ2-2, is EAGVVQSPRYKIIEKKQPVAFWCNPISGHNTLYWYLQNLGQGPELLIRYENEEAVDDSQLPKDRFSAERLKGVDSTLKIQPAELGDSAVYLCASSDRDANTGELFFGEGSRLTVL.

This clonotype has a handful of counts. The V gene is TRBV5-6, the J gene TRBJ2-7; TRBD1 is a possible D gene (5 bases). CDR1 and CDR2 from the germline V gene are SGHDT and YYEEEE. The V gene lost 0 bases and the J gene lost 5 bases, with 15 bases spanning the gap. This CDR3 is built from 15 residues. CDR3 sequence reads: CASSLGWGSPDEQYF. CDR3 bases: TGTGCCAGCAGCTTGGGCTGGGGCTCCCCCGACGAGCAGTACTTC.

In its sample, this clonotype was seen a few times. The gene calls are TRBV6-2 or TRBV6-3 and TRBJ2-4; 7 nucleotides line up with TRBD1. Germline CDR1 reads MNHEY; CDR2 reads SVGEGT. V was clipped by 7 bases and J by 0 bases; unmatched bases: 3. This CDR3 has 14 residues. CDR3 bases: TGTGCCAGCAAACCAGGGGGAGCCAAAAACATTCAGTACTTC. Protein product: CASKPGGAKNIQYF.

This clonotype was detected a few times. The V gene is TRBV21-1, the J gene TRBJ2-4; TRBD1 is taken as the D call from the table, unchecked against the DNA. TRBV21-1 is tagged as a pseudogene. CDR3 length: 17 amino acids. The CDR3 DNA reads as TGTGCCAGCAGCAAACCCGTGGGACAGTTAGCCAAAAACATTCAGTACTTC. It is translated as CASSKPVGQLAKNIQYF.

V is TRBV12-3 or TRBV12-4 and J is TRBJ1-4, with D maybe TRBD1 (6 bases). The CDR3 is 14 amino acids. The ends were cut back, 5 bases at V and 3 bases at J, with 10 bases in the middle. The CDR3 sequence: CASSHRASNEKLFF. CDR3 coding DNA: TGTGCCAGCAGTCACAGGGCGTCTAATGAAAAACTGTTTTTT.

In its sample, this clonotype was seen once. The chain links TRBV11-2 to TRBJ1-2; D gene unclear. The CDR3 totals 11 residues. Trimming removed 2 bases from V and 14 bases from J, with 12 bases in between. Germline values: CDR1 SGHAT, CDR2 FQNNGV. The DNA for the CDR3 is TGTGCCAGCAGCTTAATTTCGGGCGTGACCTTC. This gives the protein CASSLISGVTF.

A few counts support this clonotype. The CDR3: CSARRPGEAFF. The CDR3 coding sequence is TGCAGTGCACGGAGACCGGGCGAAGCTTTCTTT. This chain connects TRBV20-1 to TRBJ1-1; no definite D call. The CDR3 is 11 amino acids. V dropped 6 bases and J dropped 8 bases, with 13 bases sitting between them. Germline V gene lookup returns CDR1 DFQATT and CDR2 SNEGSKA (reference sequence).

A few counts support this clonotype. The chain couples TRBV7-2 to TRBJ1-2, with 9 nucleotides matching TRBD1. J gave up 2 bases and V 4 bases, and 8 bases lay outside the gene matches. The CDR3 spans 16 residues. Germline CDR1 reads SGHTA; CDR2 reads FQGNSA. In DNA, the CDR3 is TGTGCCAGCAGCTCGGGACAGGGTTTAAAGAACTATGGCTACACCTTC. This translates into CASSSGQGLKNYGYTF.

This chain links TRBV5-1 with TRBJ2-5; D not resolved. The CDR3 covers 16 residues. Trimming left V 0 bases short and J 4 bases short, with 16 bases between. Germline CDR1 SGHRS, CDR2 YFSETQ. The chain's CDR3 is CASSLESTSRRETQYF. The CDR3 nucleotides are TGCGCCAGCAGCTTGGAATCTACTTCGCGGAGAGAGACCCAGTACTTC.

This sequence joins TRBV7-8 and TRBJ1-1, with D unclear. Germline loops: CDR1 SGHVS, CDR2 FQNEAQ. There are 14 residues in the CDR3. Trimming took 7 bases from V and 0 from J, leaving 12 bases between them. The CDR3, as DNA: TGTGCCAGCATCCACGGACGGATGAACACTGAAGCTTTCTTT. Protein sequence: CASIHGRMNTEAFF.

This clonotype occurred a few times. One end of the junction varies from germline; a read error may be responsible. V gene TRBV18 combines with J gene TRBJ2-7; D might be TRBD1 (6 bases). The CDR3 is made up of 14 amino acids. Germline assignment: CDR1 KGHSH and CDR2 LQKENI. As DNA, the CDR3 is TGTGACAGCCAACGAAACAGGGATTCCTACGAGCAGTACTTC. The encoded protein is CDSQRNRDSYEQYF.

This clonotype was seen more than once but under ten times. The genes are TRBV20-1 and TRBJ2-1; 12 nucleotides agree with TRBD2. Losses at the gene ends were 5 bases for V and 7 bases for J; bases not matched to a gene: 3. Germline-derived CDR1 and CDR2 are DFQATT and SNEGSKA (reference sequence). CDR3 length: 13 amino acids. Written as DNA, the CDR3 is TGCAGTGCTCGGACTAGCGGGGTAAATGAGCAGTTCTTC. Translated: CSARTSGVNEQFF.

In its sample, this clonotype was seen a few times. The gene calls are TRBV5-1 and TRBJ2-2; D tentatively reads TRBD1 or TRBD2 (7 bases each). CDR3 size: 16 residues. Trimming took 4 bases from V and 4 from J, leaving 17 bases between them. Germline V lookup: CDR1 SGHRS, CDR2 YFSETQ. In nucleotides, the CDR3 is TGCGCCAGCAGCGCCCGACAGGGAGGGAGCACCGGGGAGCTGTTTTTT. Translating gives CASSARQGGSTGELFF. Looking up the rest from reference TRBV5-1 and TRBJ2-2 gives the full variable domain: KAGVTQTPRYLIKTRGQQVTLSCSPISGHRSVSWYQQTPGQGLQFLFEYFSETQRNKGNFPGRFSGRQFSNSRSEMNVSTLELGDSALYLCASSARQGGSTGELFFGEGSRLTVL.

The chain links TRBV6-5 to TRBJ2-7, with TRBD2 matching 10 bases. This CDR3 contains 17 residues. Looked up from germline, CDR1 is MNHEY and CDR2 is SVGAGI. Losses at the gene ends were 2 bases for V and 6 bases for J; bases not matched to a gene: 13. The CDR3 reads CASSYPHSSGSSGEQYF. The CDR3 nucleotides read TGTGCCAGCAGTTACCCGCACTCTAGCGGGAGCTCGGGCGAGCAGTACTTC.

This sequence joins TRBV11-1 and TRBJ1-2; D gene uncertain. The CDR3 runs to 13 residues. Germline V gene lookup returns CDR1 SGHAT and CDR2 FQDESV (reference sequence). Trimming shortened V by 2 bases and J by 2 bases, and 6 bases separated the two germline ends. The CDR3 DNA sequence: TGTGCCAGCAGCTTAACACCCAACTATGGCTACACCTTC. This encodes CASSLTPNYGYTF. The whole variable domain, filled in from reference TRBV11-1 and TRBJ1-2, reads EAEVAQSPRYKITEKSQAVAFWCDPISGHATLYWYRQILGQGPELLVQFQDESVVDDSQLPKDRFSAERLKGVDSTLKIQPAELGDSAMYLCASSLTPNYGYTFGSGTRLTVV.

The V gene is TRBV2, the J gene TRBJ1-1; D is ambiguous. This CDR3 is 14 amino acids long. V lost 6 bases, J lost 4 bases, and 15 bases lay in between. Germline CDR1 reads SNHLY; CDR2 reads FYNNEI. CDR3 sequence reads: CASSPSTIATEAFF. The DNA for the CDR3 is TGTGCCAGCAGCCCTTCTACTATAGCCACTGAAGCTTTCTTT.